The clone carrying this TCR beta chain was counted many times. The data are from a study of T cells after yellow fever vaccination. The V gene's germline CDR1 is MNHNS and CDR2 SASEGT. The CDR3 totals 17 residues. With V trimmed by 2 bases and J by 6 bases, 9 bases remained unmatched. Synthesis of TCR cDNA relied on 5'RACE template switching, which attached a universal primer site and UMIs. From the 5' RACE reads, TCRdb called clonotypes with MiXCR, one entry per CDR3 protein. This sample carries 250,000 or so distinct CDR3 sequences, 3.6% of them seen once, and the ten largest clones take about 20%. This specimen was PBMCs, taken 15 days after the yellow fever booster vaccination. The V call is TRBV6-1, the J call TRBJ2-3; 12 bases fit TRBD1. The receptor was derived from a man between 18 and 29 years old who received the YFV17D yellow fever vaccine. The CDR3 region has the DNA TGTGCCAGCAGTGAATGGGCCGGGACAGGGGGCGAGGATACGCAGTATTTT. Protein sequence: CASSEWAGTGGEDTQYF.